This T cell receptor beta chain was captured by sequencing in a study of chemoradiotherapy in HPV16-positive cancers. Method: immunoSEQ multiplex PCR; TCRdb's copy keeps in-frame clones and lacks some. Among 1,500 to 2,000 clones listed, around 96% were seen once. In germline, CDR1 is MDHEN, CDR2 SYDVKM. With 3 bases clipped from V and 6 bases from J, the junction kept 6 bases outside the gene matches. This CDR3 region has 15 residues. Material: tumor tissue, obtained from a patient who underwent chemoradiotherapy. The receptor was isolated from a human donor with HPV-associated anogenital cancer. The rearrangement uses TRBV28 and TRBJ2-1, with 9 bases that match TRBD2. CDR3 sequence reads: CASSLVRGRGNEQFF. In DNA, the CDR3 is TGTGCCAGCAGTTTGGTTCGCGGGAGGGGCAATGAGCAGTTCTTC.